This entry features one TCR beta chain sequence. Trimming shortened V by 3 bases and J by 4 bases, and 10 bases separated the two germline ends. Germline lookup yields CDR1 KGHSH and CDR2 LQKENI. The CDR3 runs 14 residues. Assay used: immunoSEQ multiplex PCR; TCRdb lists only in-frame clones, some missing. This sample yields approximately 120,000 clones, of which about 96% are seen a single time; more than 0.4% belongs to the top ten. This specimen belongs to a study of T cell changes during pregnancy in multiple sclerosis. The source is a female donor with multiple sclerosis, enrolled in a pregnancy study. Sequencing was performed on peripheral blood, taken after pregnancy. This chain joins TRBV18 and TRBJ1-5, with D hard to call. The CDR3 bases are TGTGCCAGCTCACCGGCAGGCTTTAATCAGCCCCAGCATTTT. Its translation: CASSPAGFNQPQHF.